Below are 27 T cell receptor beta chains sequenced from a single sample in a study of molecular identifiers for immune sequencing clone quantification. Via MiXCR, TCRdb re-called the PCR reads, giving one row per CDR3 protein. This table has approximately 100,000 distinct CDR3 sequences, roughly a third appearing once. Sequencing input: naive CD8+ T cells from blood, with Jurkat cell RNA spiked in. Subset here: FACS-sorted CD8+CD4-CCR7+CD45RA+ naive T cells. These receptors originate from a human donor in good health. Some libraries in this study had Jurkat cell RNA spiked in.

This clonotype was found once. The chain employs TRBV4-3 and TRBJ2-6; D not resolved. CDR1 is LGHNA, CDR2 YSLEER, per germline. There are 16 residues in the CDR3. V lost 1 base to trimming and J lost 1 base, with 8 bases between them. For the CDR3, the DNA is TGCGCCAGCAGCCAAGCTTCGATTTCTGGGGCCAACGTCCTGACTTTC. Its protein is CASSQASISGANVLTF.

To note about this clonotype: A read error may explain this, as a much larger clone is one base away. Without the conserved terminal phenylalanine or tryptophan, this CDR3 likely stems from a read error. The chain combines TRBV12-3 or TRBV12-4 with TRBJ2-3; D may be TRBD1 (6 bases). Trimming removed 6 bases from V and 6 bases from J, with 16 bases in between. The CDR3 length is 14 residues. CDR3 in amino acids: CASSQGPRVDTQYL. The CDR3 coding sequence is TGTGCCAGCAGCCAGGGGCCGAGAGTGGATACGCAGTATCTT.

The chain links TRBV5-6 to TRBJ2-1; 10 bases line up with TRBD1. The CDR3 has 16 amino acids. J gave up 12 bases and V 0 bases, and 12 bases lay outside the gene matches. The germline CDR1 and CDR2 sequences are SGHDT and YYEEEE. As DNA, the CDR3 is TGTGCCAGCAGCTTGGGTTCCGGGACAGGGGCCCCTCGGCAGTTCTTC. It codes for CASSLGSGTGAPRQFF.

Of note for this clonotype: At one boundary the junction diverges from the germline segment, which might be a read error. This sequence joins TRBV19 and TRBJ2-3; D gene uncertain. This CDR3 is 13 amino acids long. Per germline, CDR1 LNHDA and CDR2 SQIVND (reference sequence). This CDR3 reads CTSSILQANTQYF. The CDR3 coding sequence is TGTACCAGTAGTATCCTCCAAGCGAATACGCAGTATTTT.

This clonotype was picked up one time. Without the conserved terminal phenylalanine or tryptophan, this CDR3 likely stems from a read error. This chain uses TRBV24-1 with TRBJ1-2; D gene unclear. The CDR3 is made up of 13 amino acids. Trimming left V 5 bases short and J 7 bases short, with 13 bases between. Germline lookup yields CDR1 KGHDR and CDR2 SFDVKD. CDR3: CATSGVGGAGYTI. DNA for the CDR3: TGTGCCACCAGTGGGGTCGGAGGAGCTGGCTACACCATC.

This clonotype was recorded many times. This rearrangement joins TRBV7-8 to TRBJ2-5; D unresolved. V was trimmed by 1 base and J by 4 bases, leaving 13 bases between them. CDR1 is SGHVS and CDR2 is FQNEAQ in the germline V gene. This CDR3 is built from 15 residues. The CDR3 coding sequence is TGTGCCAGCAGCTTAGAAGGACCCGACCTAGAGACCCAGTACTTC. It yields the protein CASSLEGPDLETQYF.

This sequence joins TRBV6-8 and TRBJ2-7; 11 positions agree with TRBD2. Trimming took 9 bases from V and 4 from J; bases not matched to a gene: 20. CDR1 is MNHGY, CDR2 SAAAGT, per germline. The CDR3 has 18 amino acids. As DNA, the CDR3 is TGTGCCAGTCCCCAGGGACTAGCGGAAGAGCTGAGAGGGTACGAGCAGTACTTC. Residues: CASPQGLAEELRGYEQYF.

CDR3 DNA: TGTGCCAGCAGCGTTAGGACAGGGGAGATCTATGGCTACACCTTC. It yields the protein CASSVRTGEIYGYTF. The rearrangement uses TRBV13 and TRBJ1-2; 9 bases align to TRBD1. Germline V gene lookup returns CDR1 PRHDT and CDR2 FYEKMQ (reference sequence). The CDR3 is 15 residues long. V lost 5 bases, J lost 4 bases, and 8 bases stayed unmatched.

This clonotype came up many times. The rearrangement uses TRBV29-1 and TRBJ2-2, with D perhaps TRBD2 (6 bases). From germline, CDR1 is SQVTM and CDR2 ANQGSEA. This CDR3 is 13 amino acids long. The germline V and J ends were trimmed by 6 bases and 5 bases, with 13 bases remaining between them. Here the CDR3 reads CSVINGGTGELFF. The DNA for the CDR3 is TGCAGCGTCATTAATGGGGGGACCGGGGAGCTGTTTTTT.

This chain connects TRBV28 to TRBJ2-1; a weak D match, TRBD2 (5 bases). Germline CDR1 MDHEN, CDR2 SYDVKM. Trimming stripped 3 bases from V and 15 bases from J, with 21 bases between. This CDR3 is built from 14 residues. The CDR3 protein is CASSFLTEGLKGFF. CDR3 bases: TGTGCCAGCAGTTTCCTAACCGAGGGCCTTAAGGGGTTCTTC.

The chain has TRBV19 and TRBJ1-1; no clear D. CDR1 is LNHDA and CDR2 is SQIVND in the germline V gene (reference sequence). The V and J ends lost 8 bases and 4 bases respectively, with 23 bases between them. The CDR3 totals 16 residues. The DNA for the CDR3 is TGTGCCAGTTCCCTCCTCCCTTCGGGCGAGGGCACTGAAGCTTTCTTT. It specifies CASSLLPSGEGTEAFF.

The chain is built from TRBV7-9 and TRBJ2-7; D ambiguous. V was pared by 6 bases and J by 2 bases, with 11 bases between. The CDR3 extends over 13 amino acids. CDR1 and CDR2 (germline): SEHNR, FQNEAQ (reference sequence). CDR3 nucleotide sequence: TGTGCCAGCAGTACCCTCCAGGCCTACGAGCAGTACTTC. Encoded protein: CASSTLQAYEQYF.

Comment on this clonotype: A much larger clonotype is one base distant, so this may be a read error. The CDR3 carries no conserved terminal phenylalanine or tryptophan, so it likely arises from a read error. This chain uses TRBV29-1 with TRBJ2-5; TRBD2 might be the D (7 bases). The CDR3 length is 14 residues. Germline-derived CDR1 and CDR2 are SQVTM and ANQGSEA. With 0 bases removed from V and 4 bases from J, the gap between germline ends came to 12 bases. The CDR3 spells CSVEEGASGETQYL. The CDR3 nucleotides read TGCAGCGTTGAAGAGGGGGCTAGCGGAGAGACCCAGTACCTC.

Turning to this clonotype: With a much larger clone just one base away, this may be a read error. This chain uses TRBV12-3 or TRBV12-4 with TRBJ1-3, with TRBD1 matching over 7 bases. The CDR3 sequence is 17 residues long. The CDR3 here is CDSRDLQGHISGNTIYF. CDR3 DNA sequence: TGTGACAGCAGGGATTTACAGGGGCACATCTCTGGAAACACCATATATTTT.

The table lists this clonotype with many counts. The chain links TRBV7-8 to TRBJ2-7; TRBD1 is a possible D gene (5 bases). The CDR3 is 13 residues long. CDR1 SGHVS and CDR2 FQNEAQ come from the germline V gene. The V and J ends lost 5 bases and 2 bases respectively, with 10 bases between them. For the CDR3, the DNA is TGTGCCAGCAGCCAGACAGTGACCTACGAGCAGTACTTC. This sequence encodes CASSQTVTYEQYF.

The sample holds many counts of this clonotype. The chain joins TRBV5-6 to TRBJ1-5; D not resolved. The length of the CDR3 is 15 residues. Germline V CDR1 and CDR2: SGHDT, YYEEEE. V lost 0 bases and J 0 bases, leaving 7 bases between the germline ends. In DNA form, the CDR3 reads TGTGCCAGCAGCTTGGGGCAGTATAGCAATCAGCCCCAGCATTTT. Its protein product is CASSLGQYSNQPQHF.

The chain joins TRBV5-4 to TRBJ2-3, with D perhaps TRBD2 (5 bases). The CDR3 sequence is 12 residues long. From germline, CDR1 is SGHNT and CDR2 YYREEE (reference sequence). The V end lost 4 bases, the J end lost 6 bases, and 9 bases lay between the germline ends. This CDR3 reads CASSPTGDTQYF. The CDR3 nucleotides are TGTGCCAGCAGCCCGACGGGGGATACGCAGTATTTT.

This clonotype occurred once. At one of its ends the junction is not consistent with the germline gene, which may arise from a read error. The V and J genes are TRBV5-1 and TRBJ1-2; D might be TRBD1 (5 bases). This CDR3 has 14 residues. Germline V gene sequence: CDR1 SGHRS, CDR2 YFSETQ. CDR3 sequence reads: CACSLGVLSYGYTF. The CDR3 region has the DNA TGCGCCTGCAGCTTGGGGGTTCTTAGCTATGGCTACACCTTC.

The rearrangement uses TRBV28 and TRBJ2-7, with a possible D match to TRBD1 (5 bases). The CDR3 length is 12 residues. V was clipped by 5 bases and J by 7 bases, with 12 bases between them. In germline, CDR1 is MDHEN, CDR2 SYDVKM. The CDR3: CASSNDSWEQYF. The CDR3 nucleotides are TGTGCCAGCAGTAACGACAGTTGGGAGCAGTACTTC.

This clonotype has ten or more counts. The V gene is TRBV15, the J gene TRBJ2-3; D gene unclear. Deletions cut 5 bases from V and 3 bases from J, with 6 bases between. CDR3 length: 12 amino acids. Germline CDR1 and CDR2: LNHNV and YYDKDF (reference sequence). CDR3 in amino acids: CATSGQTDTQYF. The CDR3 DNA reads TGTGCCACCAGCGGTCAGACAGATACGCAGTATTTT.

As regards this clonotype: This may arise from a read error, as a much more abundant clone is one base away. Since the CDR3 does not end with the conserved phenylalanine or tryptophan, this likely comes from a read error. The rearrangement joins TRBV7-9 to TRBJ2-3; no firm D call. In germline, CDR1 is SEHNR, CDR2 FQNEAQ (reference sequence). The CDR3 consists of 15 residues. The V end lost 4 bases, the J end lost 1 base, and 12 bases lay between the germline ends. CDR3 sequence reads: CASSSDGVGTDTQYV. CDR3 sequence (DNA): TGTGCCAGCAGCTCCGATGGGGTCGGCACAGATACGCAGTATGTT.

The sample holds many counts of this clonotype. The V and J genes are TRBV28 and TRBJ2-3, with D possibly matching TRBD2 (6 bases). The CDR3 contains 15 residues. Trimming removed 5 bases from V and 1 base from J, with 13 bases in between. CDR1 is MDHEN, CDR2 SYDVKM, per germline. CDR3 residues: CASSPSGGRTDTQYF. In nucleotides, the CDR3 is TGTGCCAGCAGTCCCTCCGGGGGACGCACAGATACGCAGTATTTT.

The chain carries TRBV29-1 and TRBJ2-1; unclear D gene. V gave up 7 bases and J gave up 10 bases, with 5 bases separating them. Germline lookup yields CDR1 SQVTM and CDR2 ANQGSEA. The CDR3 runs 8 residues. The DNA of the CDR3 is TGCAGCGCCTTAGAGCAGTTCTTC. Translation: CSALEQFF.

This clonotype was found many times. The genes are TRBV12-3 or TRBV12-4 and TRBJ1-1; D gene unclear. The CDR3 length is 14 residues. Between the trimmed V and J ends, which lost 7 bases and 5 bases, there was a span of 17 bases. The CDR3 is CASIPAVAGTEAFF. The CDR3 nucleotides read TGTGCCAGCATTCCGGCGGTGGCGGGGACTGAAGCTTTCTTT.

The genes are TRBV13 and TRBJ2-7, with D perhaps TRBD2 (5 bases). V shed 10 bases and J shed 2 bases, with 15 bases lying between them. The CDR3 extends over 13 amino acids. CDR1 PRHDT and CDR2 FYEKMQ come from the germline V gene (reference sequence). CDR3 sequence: CATTSGPTYEQYF. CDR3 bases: TGTGCCACTACGAGCGGTCCCACCTACGAGCAGTACTTC.

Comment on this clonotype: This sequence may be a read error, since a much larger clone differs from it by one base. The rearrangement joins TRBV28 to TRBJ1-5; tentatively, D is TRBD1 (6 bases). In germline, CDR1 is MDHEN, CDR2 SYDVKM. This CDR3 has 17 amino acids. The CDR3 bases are TGTGCCTGCAGTCCCCTGCTTATGGACAGTGCCAATCAGCCCCAGCATTTT. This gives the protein CACSPLLMDSANQPQHF.

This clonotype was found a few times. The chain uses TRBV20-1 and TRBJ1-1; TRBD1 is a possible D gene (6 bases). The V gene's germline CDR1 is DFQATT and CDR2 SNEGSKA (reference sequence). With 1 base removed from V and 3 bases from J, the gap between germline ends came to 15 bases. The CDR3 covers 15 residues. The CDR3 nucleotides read TGCAGTGCTAGAGTAGTCGGGGGCGCGTACACTGAAGCTTTCTTT. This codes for CSARVVGGAYTEAFF.